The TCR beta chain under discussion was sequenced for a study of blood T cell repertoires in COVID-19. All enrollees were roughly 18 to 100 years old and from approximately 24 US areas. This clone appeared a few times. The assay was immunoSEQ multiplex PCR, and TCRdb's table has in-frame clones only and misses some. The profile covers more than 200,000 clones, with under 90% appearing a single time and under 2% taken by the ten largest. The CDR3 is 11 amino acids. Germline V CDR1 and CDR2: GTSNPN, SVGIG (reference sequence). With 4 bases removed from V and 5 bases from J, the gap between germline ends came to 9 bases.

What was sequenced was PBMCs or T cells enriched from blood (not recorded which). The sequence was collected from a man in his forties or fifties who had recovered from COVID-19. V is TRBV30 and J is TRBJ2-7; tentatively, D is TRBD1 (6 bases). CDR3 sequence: CAWNAGDEQYF. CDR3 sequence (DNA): TGTGCCTGGAATGCAGGGGACGAGCAGTACTTC.